This T cell receptor (beta chain) is drawn from a study of neurological immune-mediated disorders. General study points: Across subjects, expanded clones had no CDR3 amino acid sequences in common, pointing to private repertoires in all groups.

Per the germline V gene, CDR1 is DFQATT and CDR2 is SNEGSKA (reference sequence). Trimming left V 8 bases short and J 1 base short, with 13 bases between. The CDR3 length is 13 residues. One entry per CDR3 protein results from TCRdb running MiXCR on the 5' RACE reads. The repertoire holds roughly 49,000 distinct CDR3 sequences, with roughly 13% as singletons. This clonotype has at least ten counts. Its antigen is undetermined. The time point was: longitudinal time-point 3. The unsorted libraries had their origin in 2 million PBMCs stored at -80 C. The sequencing input was PBMCs. The V gene is TRBV20-1, the J gene TRBJ2-3, with unresolved D. The TCR was taken from a male donor with HTLV-1-associated myelopathy (HAM/TSP). CDR3 DNA sequence: TGCAGTTCCGAGGTTAGGGGCACAGATACGCAGTATTTT. As protein: CSSEVRGTDTQYF.